The sequence of this T cell receptor beta chain was determined in a study of cytomegalovirus exposure and HLA in healthy donors. The overall study: Early released data comprised 75 million to 100 million unique TCRs from HLA-typed donors. General study results and limits: Exclusion as indistinguishable affected some V segments, including TRBV6-2 and TRBV6-3.

The CDR3 has 17 residues. V shed 0 bases, J shed 8 bases, and the junction held 12 bases outside the gene matches. Germline lookup yields CDR1 LGHNA and CDR2 YSLEER. Details on this clone: What it binds is not known.

Vbeta (60) and Jbeta (13) primers were used in the PCR. The data were produced by immunoSEQ multiplex PCR, yet TCRdb's version contains in-frame clones alone and is incomplete. This sample has about 80,000 clones; approximately 62% occur once, and the top ten carry 4% to 4.5%. This TCR was recovered from a male donor in good health and CMV-seropositive. The J gene is TRBJ1-4, the V gene TRBV4-3, with 7 bases aligning to TRBD1. Sequenced: PBMCs. The CDR3 sequence is CASSQELVTGDGEKLFF. CDR3 DNA: TGCGCCAGCAGCCAAGAACTTGTTACAGGGGATGGCGAAAAACTGTTTTTT.